These T cell receptor beta chains were read from a single sample in a study of technical replicates of blood from several donors. Assay: immunoSEQ multiplex PCR; the TCRdb copy retains only in-frame clones and omits some. Altogether 67,000 or so clones are present, approximately 92% being singletons, with the ten largest covering around 0.34%. The sequenced sample consisted of T cells isolated from PBMCs. The source is a human donor in good health. CDR3s include the opening cysteine and the closing phenylalanine or tryptophan. The D gene is left open where the match is weak. Where a row states a size, it is once, few, many or the class of an expanded clone; other rows omit it.

CASSYSDREFNEQYF,TGTGCCAGCAGTTACTCGGACAGGGAATTCAACGAGCAGTACTTC,15,.,TRBD1,TRBV6-5,TRBJ2-7
CASSLISGGLVPYEQYF,TGTGCCAGCAGCTTGATCTCAGGGGGCTTGGTGCCCTACGAGCAGTACTTC,17,.,TRBD1,TRBV5-6,TRBJ2-7
CASSLWTQGTGELFF,TGTGCCAGCAGTTTATGGACCCAGGGGACCGGGGAGCTGTTTTTT,15,.,.,TRBV27,TRBJ2-2
CASWSPRLHNEQFF,TGTGCCAGTTGGTCCCCTAGACTACACAATGAGCAGTTCTTC,14,.,.,TRBV5-6,TRBJ2-1
CATSRGQGSGNTIYF,TGTGCCACCAGCAGAGGGCAGGGTTCAGGAAACACCATATATTTT,15,.,.,TRBV15,TRBJ1-3
CASSRQGVQEKLFF,TGTGCCAGCAGCCGACAGGGAGTTCAAGAAAAACTGTTTTTT,14,.,TRBD1,TRBV7-2,TRBJ1-4
CASSPLAGSYEQYF,TGCGCCAGCAGCCCCTTAGCGGGATCCTACGAGCAGTACTTC,14,.,TRBD2,TRBV4-1,TRBJ2-7
CAWSDPGQFNEKLFF,TGTGCCTGGAGTGACCCCGGACAGTTTAATGAAAAACTGTTTTTT,15,once,.,TRBV30,TRBJ1-4
CASSSFVTSGNHEQYF,TGTGCCAGCAGCTCTTTCGTGACTAGCGGGAATCACGAGCAGTACTTC,16,.,TRBD2,TRBV5-6,TRBJ2-7
CASSSDRDQPQHF,TGCGCCAGCAGTAGTGACAGGGATCAGCCCCAGCATTTT,13,.,TRBD1,TRBV10-1,TRBJ1-5
CASSLTRGAGEQFF,TGCGCCAGCAGCCTCACTAGGGGAGCGGGTGAGCAGTTCTTC,14,.,.,TRBV4-1,TRBJ2-1
CASTGTYNEQFF,TGTGCCAGCACGGGTACCTACAATGAGCAGTTCTTC,12,.,.,TRBV2,TRBJ2-1
CAWNPDRGNYGYTF,TGTGCCTGGAACCCAGACAGGGGGAACTATGGCTACACCTTC,14,.,TRBD1,TRBV30,TRBJ1-2
CASSLEGTQSGEQYF,TGTGCCAGCAGCTTAGAAGGGACTCAAAGCGGGGAGCAGTACTTC,15,.,.,TRBV7-6,TRBJ2-7
CASSIAAGGPNEQFF,TGTGCCAGTAGTATAGCGGCGGGAGGGCCGAATGAGCAGTTCTTC,15,.,TRBD2,TRBV19,TRBJ2-1
CSVDSASGSLTDTQYF,TGCAGCGTTGATTCGGCTAGCGGGAGTTTAACAGATACGCAGTATTTT,16,.,TRBD2,TRBV29-1,TRBJ2-3
CASSLDRGNQPQHF,TGCGCCAGCAGCTTGGACAGGGGCAATCAGCCCCAGCATTTT,14,.,.,TRBV5-1,TRBJ1-5
CASSQGGGNYGANVLTF,TGCGCCAGCAGCCAAGGGGGGGGGAATTATGGGGCCAACGTCCTGACTTTC,17,.,TRBD2,TRBV4-3,TRBJ2-6
CASSVQRERLNEQFF,TGTGCCAGCAGTGTCCAGCGGGAGAGGTTAAATGAGCAGTTCTTC,15,.,TRBD2,TRBV6-4,TRBJ2-1
CASSSTGATEAFF,TGTGCCAGCAGTTCGACAGGGGCCACTGAAGCTTTCTTT,13,few,TRBD1,TRBV28,TRBJ1-1
CASSQGLAEETQYF,TGTGCCAGTAGCCAGGGACTAGCGGAAGAGACCCAGTACTTC,14,.,TRBD2,TRBV19,TRBJ2-5
CAWSPGRDSYGYTF,TGTGCCTGGAGCCCAGGACGGGACAGCTATGGCTACACCTTC,14,.,TRBD1,TRBV30,TRBJ1-2
CASSRTSGKNIQYF,TGTGCCAGCAGTAGGACTAGCGGCAAAAACATTCAGTACTTC,14,.,TRBD2,TRBV6-5,TRBJ2-4
CASSLALAGGNNEQFF,TGTGCCAGCAGCTTAGCCTTAGCGGGAGGGAACAATGAGCAGTTCTTC,16,once,TRBD2,TRBV7-7,TRBJ2-1
CASSIERETSYEQYF,TGTGCCAGTAGTATCGAGCGGGAAACGTCCTACGAGCAGTACTTC,15,.,TRBD2,TRBV19,TRBJ2-7
CASSQSGSSYNEQFF,TGCGCCAGCAGCCAAAGCGGGAGCTCCTACAATGAGCAGTTCTTC,15,once,TRBD2,TRBV4-3,TRBJ2-1
CASTAWTGRNTEAFF,TGTGCCAGTACCGCCTGGACAGGGCGGAACACTGAAGCTTTCTTT,15,once,TRBD1,TRBV19,TRBJ1-1
CASRPPGLATYNEQFF,TGTGCCAGCAGGCCTCCGGGACTAGCGACCTACAATGAGCAGTTCTTC,16,.,TRBD2,TRBV7-3,TRBJ2-1
CASSVGGLAESNEQFF,TGTGCCAGCAGCGTAGGCGGACTAGCGGAGAGTAATGAGCAGTTCTTC,16,.,TRBD2,TRBV9,TRBJ2-1